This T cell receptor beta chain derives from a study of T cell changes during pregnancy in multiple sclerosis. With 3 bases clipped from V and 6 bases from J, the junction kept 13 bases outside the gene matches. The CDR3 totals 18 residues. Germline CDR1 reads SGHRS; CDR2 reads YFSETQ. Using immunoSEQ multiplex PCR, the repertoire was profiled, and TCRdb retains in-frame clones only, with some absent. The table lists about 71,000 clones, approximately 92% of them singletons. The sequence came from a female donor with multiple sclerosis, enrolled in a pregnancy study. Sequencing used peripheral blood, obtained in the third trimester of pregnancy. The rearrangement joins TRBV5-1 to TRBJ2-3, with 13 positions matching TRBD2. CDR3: CASSWAGTSGTQVDTQYF. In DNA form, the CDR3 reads TGCGCCAGCAGCTGGGCCGGGACTAGCGGGACCCAAGTGGATACGCAGTATTTT.